The clone carrying this T cell receptor (beta chain) was observed many times. Antigen unknown. Germline lookup yields CDR1 SGHAT and CDR2 FQNNGV. The CDR3 runs 12 residues. V was cut by 7 bases and J by 8 bases, with 11 bases left in between. These data come from a study of identical twins. Study-wide results and caveats: With monozygotic twins, out-of-frame TCR alpha sharing exceeded what models estimated.

TCRdb redid the calling of the 5' RACE reads with MiXCR, one entry per CDR3 protein. The sample has around 690,000 distinct CDR3 sequences; about 20% are singletons. This sample also appeared in a second study, on T cells expressing NK-cell markers.

Sequences were obtained from PBMCs. The origin of this receptor is a woman aged 18-29 years in good health. V gene TRBV11-2 combines with J gene TRBJ1-4; D uncertain. The CDR3 sequence is CASTALGEKLFF. CDR3 DNA: TGTGCCAGCACTGCTCTCGGCGAAAAACTGTTTTTT.